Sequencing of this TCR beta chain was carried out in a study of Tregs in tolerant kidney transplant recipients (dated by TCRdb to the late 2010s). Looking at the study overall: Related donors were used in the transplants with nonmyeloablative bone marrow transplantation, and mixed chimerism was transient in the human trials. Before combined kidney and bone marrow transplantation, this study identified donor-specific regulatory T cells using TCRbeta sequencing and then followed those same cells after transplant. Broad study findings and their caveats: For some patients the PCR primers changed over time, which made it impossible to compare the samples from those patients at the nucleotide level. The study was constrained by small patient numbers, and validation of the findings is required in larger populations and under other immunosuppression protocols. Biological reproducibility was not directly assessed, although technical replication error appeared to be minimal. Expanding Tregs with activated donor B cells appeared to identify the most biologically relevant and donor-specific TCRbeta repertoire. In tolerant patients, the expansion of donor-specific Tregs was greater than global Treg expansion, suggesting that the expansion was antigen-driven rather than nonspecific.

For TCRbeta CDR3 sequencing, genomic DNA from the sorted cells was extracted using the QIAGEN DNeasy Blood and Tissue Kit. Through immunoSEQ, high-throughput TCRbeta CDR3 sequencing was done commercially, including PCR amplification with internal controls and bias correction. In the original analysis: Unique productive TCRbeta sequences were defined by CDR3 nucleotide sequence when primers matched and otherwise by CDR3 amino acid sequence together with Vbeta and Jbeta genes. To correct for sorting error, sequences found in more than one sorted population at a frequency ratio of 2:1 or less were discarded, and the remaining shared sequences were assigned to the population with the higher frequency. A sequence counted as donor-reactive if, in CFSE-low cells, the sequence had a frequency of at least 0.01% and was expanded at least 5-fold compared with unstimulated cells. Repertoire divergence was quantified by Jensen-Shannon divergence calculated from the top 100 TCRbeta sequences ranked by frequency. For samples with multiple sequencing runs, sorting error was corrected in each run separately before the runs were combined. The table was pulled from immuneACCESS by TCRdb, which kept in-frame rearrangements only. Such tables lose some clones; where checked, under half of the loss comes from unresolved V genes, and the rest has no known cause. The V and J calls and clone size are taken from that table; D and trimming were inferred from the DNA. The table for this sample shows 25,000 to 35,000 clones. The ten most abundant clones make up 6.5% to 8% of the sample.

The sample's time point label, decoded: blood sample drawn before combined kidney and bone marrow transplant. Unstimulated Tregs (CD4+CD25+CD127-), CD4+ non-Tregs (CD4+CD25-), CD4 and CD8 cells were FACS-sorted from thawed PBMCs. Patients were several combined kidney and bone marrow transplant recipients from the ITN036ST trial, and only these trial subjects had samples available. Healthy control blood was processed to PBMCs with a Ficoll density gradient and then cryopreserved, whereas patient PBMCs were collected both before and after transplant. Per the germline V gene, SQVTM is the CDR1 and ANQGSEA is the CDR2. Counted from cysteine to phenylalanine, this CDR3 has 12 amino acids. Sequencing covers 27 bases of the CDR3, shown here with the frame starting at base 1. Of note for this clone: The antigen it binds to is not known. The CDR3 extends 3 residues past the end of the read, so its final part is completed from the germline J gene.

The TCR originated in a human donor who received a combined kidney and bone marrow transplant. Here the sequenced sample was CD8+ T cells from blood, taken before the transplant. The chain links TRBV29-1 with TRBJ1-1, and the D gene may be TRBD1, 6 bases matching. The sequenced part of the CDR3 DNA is TGCAGCGTCCCCGGGCGGGGGGGCGAA. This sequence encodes CSVPGRGGE. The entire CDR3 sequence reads CSVPGRGGEAFF.